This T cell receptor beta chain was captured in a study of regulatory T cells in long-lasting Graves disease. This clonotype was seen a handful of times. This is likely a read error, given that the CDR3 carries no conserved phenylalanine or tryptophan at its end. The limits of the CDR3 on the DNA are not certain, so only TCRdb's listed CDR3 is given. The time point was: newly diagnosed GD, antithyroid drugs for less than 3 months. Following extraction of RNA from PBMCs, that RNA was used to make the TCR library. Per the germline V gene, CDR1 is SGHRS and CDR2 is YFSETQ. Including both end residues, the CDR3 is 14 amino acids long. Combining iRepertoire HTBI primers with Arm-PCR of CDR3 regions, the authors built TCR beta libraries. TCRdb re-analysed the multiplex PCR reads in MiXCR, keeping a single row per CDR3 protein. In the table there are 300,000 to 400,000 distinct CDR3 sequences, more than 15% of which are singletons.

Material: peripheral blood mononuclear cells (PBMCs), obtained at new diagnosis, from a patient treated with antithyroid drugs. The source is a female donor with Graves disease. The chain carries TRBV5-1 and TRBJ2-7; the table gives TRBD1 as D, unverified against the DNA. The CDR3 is CASRYRDSSYEQCL.